This T cell receptor (beta chain) appears in the sequencing data of a study of T cells expressing NK-cell markers. Study in general: Seven HCMV-seropositive donors and one seronegative donor made up the eight sequenced donors.

This CDR3 region has 15 residues. The germline V gene encodes CDR1 MDHEN and CDR2 SYDVKM. Generation of TCR beta cDNA was performed by 5'RACE template switching incorporating UMIs. TCRdb re-called the 5' RACE reads, yielding one record per CDR3 amino acid sequence without DNA. The sample includes 550,000 to 600,000 distinct CDR3 sequences. Sequencing was done on a sample of blood T cells: a sorted CD56 or NKG2C T cell subset, CD4+ or CD8+ T cells, or bulk PBMC T cells (not recorded which). This clonotype was sampled from a man aged 18 to 29 in good health. The chain combines TRBV28 with TRBJ1-2. CDR3 loop: CASSLSLRVSYGYTF.